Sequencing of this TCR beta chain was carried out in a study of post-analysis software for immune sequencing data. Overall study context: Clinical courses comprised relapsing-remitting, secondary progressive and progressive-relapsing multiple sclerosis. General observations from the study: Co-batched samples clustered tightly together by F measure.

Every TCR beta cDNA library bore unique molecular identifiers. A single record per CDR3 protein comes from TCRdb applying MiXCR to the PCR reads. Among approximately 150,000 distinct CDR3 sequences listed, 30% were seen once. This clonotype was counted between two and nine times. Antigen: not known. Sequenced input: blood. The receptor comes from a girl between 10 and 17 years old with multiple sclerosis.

The CDR3 DNA is TGCAGTGCCTATCGGACAGGGGGCAGGGATGGCTACACCTTC. This codes for CSAYRTGGRDGYTF. The chain carries TRBV20-1 and TRBJ1-2; 11 bases are shared with TRBD1. The V segment lost 6 bases and the J segment 6 bases; nucleotides outside the gene matches: 9. The CDR3 has 14 amino acids. In germline, CDR1 is DFQATT, CDR2 SNEGSKA (reference sequence).